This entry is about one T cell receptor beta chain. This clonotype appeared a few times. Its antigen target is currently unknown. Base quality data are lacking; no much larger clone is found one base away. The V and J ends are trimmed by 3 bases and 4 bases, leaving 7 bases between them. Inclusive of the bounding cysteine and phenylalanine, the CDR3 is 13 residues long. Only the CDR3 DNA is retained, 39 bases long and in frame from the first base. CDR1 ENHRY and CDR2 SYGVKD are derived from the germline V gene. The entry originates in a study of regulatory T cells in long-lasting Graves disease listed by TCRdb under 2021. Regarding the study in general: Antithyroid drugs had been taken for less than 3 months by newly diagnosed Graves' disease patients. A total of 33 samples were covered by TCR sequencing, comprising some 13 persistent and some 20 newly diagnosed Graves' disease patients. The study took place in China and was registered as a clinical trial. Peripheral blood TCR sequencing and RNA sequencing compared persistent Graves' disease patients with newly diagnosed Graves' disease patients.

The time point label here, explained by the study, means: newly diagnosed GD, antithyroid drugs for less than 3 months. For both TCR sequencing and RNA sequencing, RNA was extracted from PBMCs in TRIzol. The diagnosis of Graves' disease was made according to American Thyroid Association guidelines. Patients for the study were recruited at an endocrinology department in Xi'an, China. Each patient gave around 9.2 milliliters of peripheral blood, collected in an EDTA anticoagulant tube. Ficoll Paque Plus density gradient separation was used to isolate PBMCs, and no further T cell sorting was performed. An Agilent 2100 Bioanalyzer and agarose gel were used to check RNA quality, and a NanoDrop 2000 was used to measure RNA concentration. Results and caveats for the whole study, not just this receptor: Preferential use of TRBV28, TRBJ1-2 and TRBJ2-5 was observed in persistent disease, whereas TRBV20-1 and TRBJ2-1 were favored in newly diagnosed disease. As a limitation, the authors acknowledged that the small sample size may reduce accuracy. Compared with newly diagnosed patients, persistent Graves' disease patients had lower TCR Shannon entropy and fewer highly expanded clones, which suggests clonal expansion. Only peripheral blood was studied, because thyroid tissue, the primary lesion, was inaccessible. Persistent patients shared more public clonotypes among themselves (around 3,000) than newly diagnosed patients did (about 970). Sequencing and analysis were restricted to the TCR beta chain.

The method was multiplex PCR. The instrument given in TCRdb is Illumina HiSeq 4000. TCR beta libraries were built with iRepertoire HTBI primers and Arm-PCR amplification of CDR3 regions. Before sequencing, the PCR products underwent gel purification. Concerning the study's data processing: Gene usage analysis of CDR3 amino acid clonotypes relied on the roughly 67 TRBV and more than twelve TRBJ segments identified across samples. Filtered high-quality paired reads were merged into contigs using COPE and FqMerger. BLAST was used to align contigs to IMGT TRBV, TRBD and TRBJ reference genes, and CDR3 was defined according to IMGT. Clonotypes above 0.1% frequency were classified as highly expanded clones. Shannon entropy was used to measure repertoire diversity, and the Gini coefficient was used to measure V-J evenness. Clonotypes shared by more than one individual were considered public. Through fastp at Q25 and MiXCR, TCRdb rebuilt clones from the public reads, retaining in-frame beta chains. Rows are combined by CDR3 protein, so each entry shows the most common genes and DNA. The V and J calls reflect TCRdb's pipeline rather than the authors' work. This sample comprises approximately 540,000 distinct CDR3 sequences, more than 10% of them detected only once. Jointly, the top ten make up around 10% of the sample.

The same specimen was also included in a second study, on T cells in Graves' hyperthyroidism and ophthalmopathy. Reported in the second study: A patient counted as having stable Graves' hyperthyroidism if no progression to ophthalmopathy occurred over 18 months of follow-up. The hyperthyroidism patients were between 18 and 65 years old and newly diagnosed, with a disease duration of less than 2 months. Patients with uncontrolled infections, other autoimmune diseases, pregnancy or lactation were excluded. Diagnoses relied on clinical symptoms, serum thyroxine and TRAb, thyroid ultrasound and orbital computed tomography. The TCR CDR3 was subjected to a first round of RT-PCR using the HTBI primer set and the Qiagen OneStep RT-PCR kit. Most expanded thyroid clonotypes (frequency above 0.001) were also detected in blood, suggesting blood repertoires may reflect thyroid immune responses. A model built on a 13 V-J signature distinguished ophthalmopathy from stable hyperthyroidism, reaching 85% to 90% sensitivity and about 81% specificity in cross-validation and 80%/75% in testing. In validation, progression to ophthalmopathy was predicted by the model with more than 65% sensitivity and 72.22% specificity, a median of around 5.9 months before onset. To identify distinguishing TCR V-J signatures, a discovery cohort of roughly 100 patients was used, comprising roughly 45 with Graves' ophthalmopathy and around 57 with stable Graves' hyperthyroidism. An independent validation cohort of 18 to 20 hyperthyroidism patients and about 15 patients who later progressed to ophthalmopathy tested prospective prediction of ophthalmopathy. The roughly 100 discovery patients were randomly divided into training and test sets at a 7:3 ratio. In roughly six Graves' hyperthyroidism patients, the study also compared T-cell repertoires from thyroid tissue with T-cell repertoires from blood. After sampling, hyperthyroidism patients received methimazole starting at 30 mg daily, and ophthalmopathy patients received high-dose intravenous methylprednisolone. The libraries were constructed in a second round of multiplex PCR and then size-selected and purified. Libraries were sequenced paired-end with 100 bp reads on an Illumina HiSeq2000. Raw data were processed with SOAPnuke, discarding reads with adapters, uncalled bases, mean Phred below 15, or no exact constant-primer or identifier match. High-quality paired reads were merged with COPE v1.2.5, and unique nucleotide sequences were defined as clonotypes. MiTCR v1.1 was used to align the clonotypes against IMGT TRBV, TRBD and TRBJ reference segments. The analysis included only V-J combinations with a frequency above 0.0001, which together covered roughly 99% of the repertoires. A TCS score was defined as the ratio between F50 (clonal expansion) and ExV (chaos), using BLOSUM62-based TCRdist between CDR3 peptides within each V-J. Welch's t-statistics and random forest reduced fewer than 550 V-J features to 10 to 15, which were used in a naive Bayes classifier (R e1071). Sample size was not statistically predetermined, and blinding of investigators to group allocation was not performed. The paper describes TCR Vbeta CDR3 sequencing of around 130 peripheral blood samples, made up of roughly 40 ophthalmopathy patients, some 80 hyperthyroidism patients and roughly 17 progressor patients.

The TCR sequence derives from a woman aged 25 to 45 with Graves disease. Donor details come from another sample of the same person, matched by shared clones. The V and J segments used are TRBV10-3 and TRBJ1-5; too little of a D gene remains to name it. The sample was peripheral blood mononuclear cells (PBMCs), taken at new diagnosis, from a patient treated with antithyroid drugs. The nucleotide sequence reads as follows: TGTGCCATCAGTGAAGGGTCTAATCAGCCCCAGCATTTT. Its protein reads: CAISEGSNQPQHF.